Reported below is one TCR beta chain. Its antigen remains unidentified. Method: immunoSEQ multiplex PCR; TCRdb's copy keeps in-frame clones and lacks some. This table has approximately 130,000 clones, over 75% appearing once. The data derive from a study of T cell responses to AZD1222 COVID-19 vaccine. Study outcomes and limitations: Vaccine-related CD4 TCRs covered spike, predominating at 160-218 and 743-854. Clonal diversity may have been underestimated in mostly white British donors. Nearly half of spike-specific TCRs reportedly target variant regions that are unmutated in the B.1.351 and B.1.1.7 variants.

The CDR3 sequence is 12 residues long. Looked up from germline, CDR1 is MDHEN and CDR2 is SYDVKM. V lost 9 bases to trimming and J lost 3 bases; unmatched junction nucleotides: 2. The receptor was derived from an adult who received the MenACWY meningococcal vaccine as a control. The source was peripheral blood, collected 28 days after the second dose of the MenACWY control vaccine. The rearrangement joins TRBV28 to TRBJ1-5; 7 nucleotides align to TRBD1. The CDR3: CASGQANQPQHF. The CDR3 region has the DNA TGTGCCAGTGGACAGGCCAATCAGCCCCAGCATTTT.